This TCR beta chain was captured in a study of T cells in Graves' hyperthyroidism and ophthalmopathy. Amplified TCR beta CDR3 regions came from RNA transcripts. HTBI primers drove first-round RT-PCR of the TCR CDR3. Each CDR3 protein gets one entry after TCRdb re-called the multiplex PCR reads with MiXCR. Among roughly 93,000 distinct CDR3 sequences listed, 35% to 50% were seen once. Germline CDR1 and CDR2: SGHDT and YYEEEE. CDR3 length: 14 residues. Trimming cost V 5 bases and J 2 bases, with 13 bases left between them. The sample was peripheral blood or thyroid tissue (not recorded which). The rearrangement joins TRBV5-6 to TRBJ2-5; D is possibly TRBD2 (5 bases). This clonotype was sampled from a woman in her twenties or thirties with Graves' hyperthyroidism. The CDR3 is CASSFGRGQETQYF. CDR3 bases: TGTGCCAGCAGTTTTGGACGCGGGCAAGAGACCCAGTACTTC. Combining the CDR3 with reference TRBV5-6 and TRBJ2-5 gives the whole variable domain DAGVTQSPTHLIKTRGQQVTLRCSPKSGHDTVSWYQQALGQGPQFIFQYYEEEERQRGNFPDRFSGHQFPNYSSELNVNALLLGDSALYLCASSFGRGQETQYFGPGTRLLVL.